The clone carrying this T cell receptor beta chain turned up a few times. What it binds is unknown. Sample treatment: oral pan-JAK inhibitor, 5-10 mg twice daily. The germline V and J ends were trimmed by 5 bases and 7 bases, with 11 bases remaining between them. The CDR3 is 13 amino acids. CDR1 and CDR2 from the germline V gene are SEHNR and FQNEAQ (reference sequence). This record comes from a study of CD8+ T cells in alopecia areata. Sequencing templates came from extracted RNA that was reverse transcribed into cDNA. Assay: immunoSEQ multiplex PCR; the TCRdb copy retains only in-frame clones and omits some. This table has a few hundred thousand clones, around 65% appearing once. Findings and limits, study-wide: Persistence in scalp and blood during tofacitinib was observed for many expanded lesional clones. Under tofacitinib, fewer expanded CD8+ clones appeared among the top 100 scalp clones.

This chain uses TRBV7-9 with TRBJ2-2; perhaps D is TRBD1 or TRBD2 (5 bases each). The receptor's source is a human donor with alopecia areata. The sequences come from CD4+ T cells sorted from blood, collected at week 44, from a patient treated with tofacitinib. CDR3 region: CASSPRGYGELFF. CDR3 bases: TGTGCCAGCAGCCCGAGGGGATACGGGGAGCTGTTTTTT.